This record covers a single T cell receptor beta chain. The sample originates from a study of blood T cell repertoires in COVID-19. In the study overall: Samples representing acute and convalescent COVID-19 were sourced from the United States, Italy and Spain. The cDNA or gDNA used as material had been derived from T cells, B-cell-depleted T cells, or PBMCs.

CDR1 and CDR2 from the germline V gene are MNHEY and SVGAGI. The CDR3 runs to 15 residues. V was trimmed by 6 bases and J by 0 bases, leaving 12 bases between them. Method: immunoSEQ multiplex PCR; TCRdb's copy keeps in-frame clones and lacks some. Among about 240,000 clones listed, approximately 84% were seen once. Material for sequencing was peripheral blood. J is TRBJ1-5 and V is TRBV6-5, with D hard to call. The source is a man over 45 with acute or convalescent COVID-19. CDR3 DNA sequence: TGTGCCAGCAGCCCCAGCGATTATAGCAATCAGCCCCAGCATTTT. Protein: CASSPSDYSNQPQHF.